The 4 T cell receptor beta chains reported below all come from one sample, sequenced in a study of cytomegalovirus exposure and HLA in healthy donors (dated by TCRdb to about 2017). The receptor library was made with the immunoSEQ multiplex PCR assay. In TCRdb, the immuneACCESS table is reduced to in-frame sequences with V and J assigned. These tables do not hold every clone; where another copy was compared, an unresolved V gene accounts for under half, and the others remain unexplained. Recorded for this sample are some 220,000 clones; about 89% of them occurred a single time. The top ten clones comprise approximately 1.1% of the sample. Material for sequencing was PBMCs. The receptor source for this set is a woman under 30 in good health and CMV-seronegative.

This chain connects TRBV27 to TRBJ2-7, with 11 bases fitting TRBD1. CDR1 and CDR2 (germline): MNHEY, SMNVEV (reference sequence). Losses at the gene ends were 4 bases for V and 3 bases for J; bases not matched to a gene: 8. The CDR3 contains 16 residues. CDR3 in amino acids: CASSSGQGALFYEQYF. DNA for the CDR3: TGTGCCAGCAGTTCCGGACAGGGGGCCCTATTCTACGAGCAGTACTTC.

This rearrangement joins TRBV7-9 to TRBJ2-7, with a tentative D call TRBD2 (7 bases). The CDR3 totals 14 residues. Trimming pared 5 bases from V and 4 bases from J, leaving 15 bases between. CDR1 SEHNR and CDR2 FQNEAQ come from the germline V gene (reference sequence). CDR3 bases: TGTGCCAGCAGCCCTCGGGGGGCCCTTTACGAGCAGTACTTC. It encodes CASSPRGALYEQYF.

The chain carries TRBV28 and TRBJ2-7; perhaps TRBD1 as D (6 bases). The CDR3 totals 14 residues. The V gene's germline CDR1 is MDHEN and CDR2 SYDVKM. Trimming left V 2 bases short and J 4 bases short, with 12 bases between. CDR3 DNA: TGTGCCAGCAGTTTAGTACAGGGAATTTACGAGCAGTACTTC. Its protein product is CASSLVQGIYEQYF. The full variable domain, rest sourced from reference TRBV28 and TRBJ2-7, is DVKVTQSSRYLVKRTGEKVFLECVQDMDHENMFWYRQDPGLGLRLIYFSYDVKMKEKGDIPEGYSVSREKKERFSLILESASTNQTSMYLCASSLVQGIYEQYFGPGTRLTVT.

The rearrangement uses TRBV6-5 and TRBJ2-1; 12 bases are shared with TRBD2. From germline, CDR1 is MNHEY and CDR2 SVGAGI. V shed 1 base, J shed 7 bases, and the junction held 5 bases outside the gene matches. This CDR3 contains 16 residues. CDR3 sequence (DNA): TGTGCCAGCAGTTACTTGGGACTAGCGGGTGGTAATGAGCAGTTCTTC. As protein: CASSYLGLAGGNEQFF.